These T cell receptor beta chains were read from a single sample in a study of T cell responses to AZD1222 COVID-19 vaccine. Repertoires were generated with immunoSEQ multiplex PCR, while TCRdb's copy carries only in-frame clones and drops some. The sample lists approximately 110,000 clones; more than 85% were seen once. The sequencing used peripheral blood, collected on day 0 of AZD1222 vaccination. These receptors were obtained from an adult in good health. Each CDR3 is given with its conserved first and last residue. The D gene is left open where the match is weak. The size of a clone is reported for some rows only, either as once, few or many, or as a class for expanded clones.

TRBV11-2	TRBD1	TRBJ1-2	NA	TGTGCCAGCAGCTTTGGACAGGGGAATGGCTACACCTTC	CASSFGQGNGYTF
TRBV13	NA	TRBJ1-4	many	TGTGCCAGCAGATGGCGCGGGGAGGGTGAAAAACTGTTTTTT	CASRWRGEGEKLFF
TRBV24-1	TRBD1	TRBJ2-1	once	TGTGCCACCAGTGGGGGAGGACAGGGCTCCTACAATGAGCAGTTCTTC	CATSGGGQGSYNEQFF
TRBV11-3	TRBD1	TRBJ1-1	once	TGTGCCAGCTGCTCCCAGGGGGGGGGCACTGAAGCTTTCTTT	CASCSQGGGTEAFF
TRBV5-1	TRBD1	TRBJ1-4	once	TGCGCCAGCAGCGAGACAGGGGGTGAAAAACTGTTTTTT	CASSETGGEKLFF
TRBV7-9	TRBD1	TRBJ2-2	NA	TGTGCCAGTACCATGACAGGGGATACCGGGGAGCTGTTTTTT	CASTMTGDTGELFF
TRBV19	TRBD1	TRBJ2-7	few	TGTGCCAGTAGTATAGAGGGGCCCGGGACAGGGACATCCGAGCAGTACTTC	CASSIEGPGTGTSEQYF
TRBV19	NA	TRBJ1-6	once	TGTGCCAGTAGTACAAGGGGAAGCTCCTATAATTCACCCCTCCACTTT	CASSTRGSSYNSPLHF
TRBV11-1	NA	TRBJ2-7	once	TGTGCCAGCAGCTTATACGACACCTACGAGCAGTACTTC	CASSLYDTYEQYF
TRBV15	NA	TRBJ2-7	NA	TGTGCCACCAGCAGAGTTCCTGGGACGATAGTCTACGAGCAGTACTTC	CATSRVPGTIVYEQYF
TRBV19	NA	TRBJ2-5	NA	TGTGCCAGTAGTATCCAGTATGGCCAGACCCAGTACTTC	CASSIQYGQTQYF
TRBV25-1	NA	TRBJ2-1	once	TGTGCCAGCAGTGAAACTAGCATTGAGCAGTTCTTC	CASSETSIEQFF
TRBV7-9	NA	TRBJ1-3	NA	TGTGCCAGCAGCCTTTCTCAGTCGAACACCATATATTTT	CASSLSQSNTIYF
TRBV7-8	TRBD2	TRBJ2-3	NA	TGTGCCAGCAGCTTGCGGGAGGGCCCCTCAGATACGCAGTATTTT	CASSLREGPSDTQYF
TRBV11-1	NA	TRBJ1-1	NA	TGTGCCAGCAGACCCGGGGACTTCCCGGTACCTGAAGCTTTCTTT	CASRPGDFPVPEAFF
TRBV11-3	TRBD1	TRBJ2-7	NA	TGTGCCAGCAGCAAGGGGGCGGCCTACGAGCAGTACTTC	CASSKGAAYEQYF
TRBV28	TRBD2	TRBJ2-7	NA	TGTGCCAGCCTCAGCGGGAGCTCCTACGAGCAGTACTTC	CASLSGSSYEQYF
TRBV6-2/TRBV6-3	NA	TRBJ1-1	NA	TGTGCCAGCAGTTACTCGAAACAGGGCAGGGGGAACACTGAAGCTTTCTTT	CASSYSKQGRGNTEAFF
TRBV10-3	TRBD1	TRBJ1-6	once	TGTGCCATCAGTGAGTCGTCTTTCCTGGGGACAGGGGCCCGCTTT	CAISESSFLGTGARF
TRBV19	NA	TRBJ1-2	NA	TGTGCCAGCCGAGGGGGAGCAGGGGCCAGGAATAACTATGGCTACACCTTC	CASRGGAGARNNYGYTF